This T cell receptor beta chain was obtained from a study of blood T cell repertoires in COVID-19. Enrolled during active infection, Seattle patients were then followed longitudinally. Produced via immunoSEQ multiplex PCR; TCRdb's table is partial and in-frame only. The sample consists of around 50,000 clones, about 92% of them appearing once. Between the trimmed V and J ends, which lost 1 base and 1 base, there was a span of 8 bases. CDR1 is SGDLS, CDR2 YYNGEE, per germline. The length of the CDR3 is 15 residues. The sample comprised peripheral blood. The V gene is TRBV9, the J gene TRBJ2-2, with a possible D match to TRBD1 (6 bases). The TCR comes from a man aged 55 to 70 with COVID-19, enrolled during active disease. CDR3 nucleotide sequence: TGTGCCAGCAGCGTAAGGGACAAGAACACCGGGGAGCTGTTTTTT. Translation gives CASSVRDKNTGELFF.